The TCR beta chain under discussion was sequenced for a study of regulatory T cells in long-lasting Graves disease. Investigators prepared the TCR beta libraries by applying iRepertoire HTBI primers and Arm-PCR of CDR3 regions. A single record per CDR3 protein comes from TCRdb applying MiXCR to the multiplex PCR reads. The sample carries 400,000 to 500,000 distinct CDR3 sequences, 14% recorded once. Sample time point: newly diagnosed GD, antithyroid drugs for less than 3 months. Construction of the TCR library relied on RNA isolated from PBMCs. Study observations and caveats: Favored gene segments in persistent disease were TRBV28, TRBJ1-2 and TRBJ2-5.

This clonotype was seen many times. What it binds is not known. Germline assignment: CDR1 DFQATT and CDR2 SNEGSKA (reference sequence). J was trimmed by 2 bases and V by 4 bases; bases with no gene match: 12. This CDR3 is built from 17 residues. This sample was shared with a second study, whose subject was T cells in Graves' hyperthyroidism and ophthalmopathy.

The sequence came from a woman in her forties or fifties with Graves disease. V gene TRBV20-1 combines with J gene TRBJ2-3, with TRBD2 matching over 10 bases. The starting material was peripheral blood mononuclear cells (PBMCs), obtained at new diagnosis, from a patient treated with antithyroid drugs. The CDR3 DNA follows: TGCAGTGCTACAACCCCTAGGACTAGCGGCCTCACAGATACGCAGTATTTT. This gives the protein CSATTPRTSGLTDTQYF.